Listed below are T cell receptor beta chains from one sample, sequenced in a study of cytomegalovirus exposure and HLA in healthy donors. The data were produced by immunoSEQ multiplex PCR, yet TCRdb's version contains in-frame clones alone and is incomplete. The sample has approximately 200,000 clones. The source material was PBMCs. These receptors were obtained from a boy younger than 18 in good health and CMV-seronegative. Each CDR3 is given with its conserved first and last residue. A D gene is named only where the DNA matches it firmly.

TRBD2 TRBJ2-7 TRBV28 CASRAGVDSYEQYF TGTGCCAGCAGAGCGGGGGTAGACTCCTACGAGCAGTACTTC
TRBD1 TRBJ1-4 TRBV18 CASSPGQWFEKLFF TGTGCCAGCTCACCGGGACAGTGGTTCGAAAAACTGTTTTTT
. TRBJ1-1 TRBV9 CASSPLTDQAFF TGTGCCAGCAGCCCACTTACCGATCAAGCTTTCTTT
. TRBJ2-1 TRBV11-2 CASSLSGLGFF TGTGCCAGCAGCTTATCTGGACTCGGGTTCTTC
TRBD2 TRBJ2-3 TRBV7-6 CASSWTSGGQGDTQYF TGTGCCAGCAGCTGGACTAGCGGGGGACAGGGAGATACGCAGTATTTT
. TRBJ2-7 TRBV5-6 CASSFWFSPYEQYF TGTGCCAGCAGCTTTTGGTTTAGTCCCTACGAGCAGTACTTC
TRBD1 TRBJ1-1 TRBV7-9 CASRRQGNTEAFF TGTGCCAGCCGACGACAGGGGAACACTGAAGCTTTCTTT
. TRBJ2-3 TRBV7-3 CASSLTPGGSTDTQYF TGTGCCAGCAGCCTAACCCCAGGGGGGAGCACAGATACGCAGTATTTT
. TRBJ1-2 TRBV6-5 CASSRWRGGSYGYTF TGTGCCAGCAGCCGGTGGAGGGGGGGCTCTTATGGCTACACCTTC
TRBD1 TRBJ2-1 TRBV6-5 CASSYRDRGINEQFF TGTGCCAGCAGTTACCGGGACAGGGGGATCAATGAGCAGTTCTTC
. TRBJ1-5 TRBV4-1 CASSLRQEDQPQHF TGCGCCAGCAGCCTCCGACAGGAGGACCAGCCCCAGCATTTT
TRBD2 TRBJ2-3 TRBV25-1 CASSEAGGPTDTQYF TGTGCCAGCAGTGAGGCGGGGGGGCCTACAGATACGCAGTATTTT
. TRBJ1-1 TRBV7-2 CASSFLEGGTEAFF TGTGCCAGCAGCTTCCTTGAGGGGGGGACTGAAGCTTTCTTT
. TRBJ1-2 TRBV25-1 CASSAFQGLEGYTF TGTGCCAGCAGTGCCTTTCAAGGTCTGGAGGGCTACACCTTC
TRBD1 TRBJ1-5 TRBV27 CASSAVGTENQPQHF TGTGCCAGCAGTGCAGTAGGGACAGAGAATCAGCCCCAGCATTTT
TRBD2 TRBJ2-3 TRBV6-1 CASGIIAGGTDTQYF TGTGCCAGCGGTATCATAGCGGGGGGAACAGATACGCAGTATTTT
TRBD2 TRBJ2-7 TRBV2 CASRGTSAHEQYF TGTGCCAGCAGAGGGACTAGCGCCCACGAGCAGTACTTC
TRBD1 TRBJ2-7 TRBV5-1 CASSIDRGYEQYF TGCGCCAGCAGCATAGACAGGGGTTACGAGCAGTACTTC
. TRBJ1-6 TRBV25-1 CASRTGEAYNSPLHF TGTGCCAGCAGAACCGGGGAAGCCTATAATTCACCCCTCCACTTT
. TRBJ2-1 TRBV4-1 CASSQGVLGPNEQFF TGCGCCAGCAGCCAAGGAGTGTTGGGGCCCAATGAGCAGTTCTTC